A single sample is the source of the 18 T cell receptor beta chains below, sequenced in a study of OX40 agonist ivuxolimab in advanced cancers. Profiled with immunoSEQ multiplex PCR; TCRdb holds only in-frame clones, not every one. The table has 150,000 to 190,000 clones, 90% to 95% seen once. The starting material was CD4+ or CD8+ T cells sorted from blood, obtained in a trial of the OX40 agonist ivuxolimab. The receptors derive from an adult with an advanced solid tumor such as melanoma, head and neck, liver or kidney cancer.

The chain recombines TRBV5-6 with TRBJ1-2; 8 nucleotides line up with TRBD1. J gave up 7 bases and V 4 bases, and 21 bases lay outside the gene matches. CDR1 is SGHDT and CDR2 is YYEEEE in the germline V gene. The CDR3 contains 18 residues. DNA of the CDR3: TGTGCCAGCAGCAAAGACCGACAGGGGCGGCTCTTGTCCGGTGGCTACACCTTC. Protein: CASSKDRQGRLLSGGYTF.

About this clone: The sample holds other DNA sequences that translate to the same CDR3. The chain combines TRBV7-2 with TRBJ1-2; 10 bases align to TRBD1. This CDR3 is 13 amino acids long. With 4 bases clipped from V and 5 bases from J, the junction kept 1 base outside the gene matches. Germline CDR1 reads SGHTA; CDR2 reads FQGNSA. The CDR3 DNA follows: TGTGCCAGCAGCTCGGGACAGGGGTATGGCTACACCTTC. Its protein is CASSSGQGYGYTF.

The V call is TRBV7-2, the J call TRBJ2-1; unclear D gene. CDR1 SGHTA and CDR2 FQGNSA come from the germline V gene. V lost 7 bases to trimming and J lost 2 bases, with 15 bases between them. There are 15 residues in the CDR3. As DNA, the CDR3 is TGTGCCAGCAAGCAATCTCCTCCGACCTACAATGAGCAGTTCTTC. This codes for CASKQSPPTYNEQFF.

This chain connects TRBV5-1 to TRBJ2-1; either TRBD1 or TRBD2 may fit D (6 bases each). This CDR3 region has 14 residues. CDR1 and CDR2 from the germline V gene are SGHRS and YFSETQ. Trimming took 4 bases from V and 8 from J, leaving 16 bases between them. The CDR3 protein is CASSGGRGQDEQFF. The CDR3 DNA is TGCGCCAGCAGCGGGGGACGGGGGCAGGATGAGCAGTTCTTC.

Worth noting for this clone: Other DNA sequences in the same sample also yield this CDR3. The DNA of the CDR3 is TGTGCCAGCAGCCCACAGGGGGCAAGCTCTGGAAACACCATATATTTT. Translated, it gives CASSPQGASSGNTIYF. The chain links TRBV2 to TRBJ1-3; 9 nucleotides match TRBD1. This CDR3 comprises 16 residues. CDR1 SNHLY and CDR2 FYNNEI come from the germline V gene. With 6 bases clipped from V and 0 bases from J, the junction kept 6 bases outside the gene matches. The full variable domain, with the rest looked up from reference TRBV2 and TRBJ1-3, is EPEVTQTPSHQVTQMGQEVILRCVPISNHLYFYWYRQILGQKVEFLVSFYNNEISEKSEIFDDQFSVERPDGSNFTLKIRSTKLEDSAMYFCASSPQGASSGNTIYFGEGSWLTVV.

J is TRBJ1-1 and V is TRBV4-1, with a possible D match to TRBD1 (5 bases). Per the germline V gene, CDR1 is MGHRA and CDR2 is YSYEKL. The V and J ends lost 1 base and 5 bases respectively, with 11 bases between them. The CDR3 totals 14 residues. The CDR3 spells CASSQALTATEAFF. The CDR3 region has the DNA TGCGCCAGCAGCCAAGCCCTGACAGCAACTGAAGCTTTCTTT.

The chain combines TRBV4-1 with TRBJ2-7; 7 bases align to TRBD1. The junction had 6 bases not matched to a gene; V was cut back by 1 base and J by 6 bases. The CDR3 is 14 amino acids. Germline CDR1 MGHRA, CDR2 YSYEKL. The CDR3 is CASSQGDSPSEQYF. CDR3 bases: TGCGCCAGCAGCCAAGGGGACAGTCCGAGCGAGCAGTACTTC.

The CDR3: CASKHRGEDTGELFF. Written as DNA, the CDR3 is TGCGCCAGCAAACACAGGGGGGAGGACACCGGGGAGCTGTTTTTT. The chain couples TRBV5-1 to TRBJ2-2, with 8 nucleotides matching TRBD1. The CDR3 has 15 amino acids. V trimming: 6 bases; J trimming: 3 bases; junction bases outside the gene matches: 7. CDR1 and CDR2 from the germline V gene are SGHRS and YFSETQ.

The J gene is TRBJ2-5, the V gene TRBV18; a weak D match, TRBD1 (5 bases). CDR3 length equals 13 residues. V was pared by 3 bases and J by 4 bases, with 9 bases between. CDR1 is KGHSH and CDR2 is LQKENI in the germline V gene. This CDR3 is CASSPGPPETQYF. DNA of the CDR3: TGTGCCAGCTCACCGGGGCCACCAGAGACCCAGTACTTC.

J is TRBJ1-5 and V is TRBV12-5, with a possible D match to TRBD1 (5 bases). V lost 1 base to trimming and J lost 3 bases, with 10 bases between them. The germline CDR1 and CDR2 sequences are LGHNT and FRNRAP. The CDR3 covers 15 residues. The CDR3 protein is CASGLGGAANQPQHF. The CDR3 DNA sequence: TGTGCTAGTGGTTTGGGAGGGGCGGCCAATCAGCCCCAGCATTTT.

The rearrangement links TRBV28 to TRBJ2-1; D is tentatively TRBD1 or TRBD2 (6 bases each). Per germline, CDR1 MDHEN and CDR2 SYDVKM. Trimming removed 6 bases from V and 8 bases from J, with 14 bases in between. CDR3 length equals 13 residues. The CDR3 region has the DNA TGTGCCAGCAGGGCTCCGGGGGCTGATGAGCAGTTCTTC. Amino acids: CASRAPGADEQFF.

The rearrangement uses TRBV10-2 and TRBJ1-2; perhaps TRBD1 as D (5 bases). This CDR3 has 14 residues. The V and J ends lost 4 bases and 3 bases respectively, with 12 bases between them. The germline gives CDR1 WSHSY, CDR2 SAAADI. CDR3 amino acids: CASSAGESHYGYTF. The CDR3, as DNA: TGCGCCAGCAGTGCGGGGGAGAGCCACTATGGCTACACCTTC.

Comments on this clone: This specimen includes other DNA sequences encoding the same CDR3. The chain joins TRBV18 to TRBJ2-7, with D unresolved. CDR3 length equals 14 residues. Trimming stripped 0 bases from V and 2 bases from J, with 8 bases between. In germline, CDR1 is KGHSH, CDR2 LQKENI. CDR3 sequence: CASSPPGLPYEQYF. In DNA, the CDR3 is TGTGCCAGCTCACCACCTGGGCTCCCCTACGAGCAGTACTTC.

V gene TRBV30 combines with J gene TRBJ2-1, with TRBD2 as a possible D gene (6 bases). Trimming left V 7 bases short and J 6 bases short, with 19 bases between. The CDR3 contains 14 residues. CDR1 and CDR2 from the germline V gene are GTSNPN and SVGIG (reference sequence). CDR3 sequence reads: CAFYYGTLGNEQFF. CDR3 DNA sequence: TGTGCCTTCTATTACGGGACTCTGGGCAATGAGCAGTTCTTC.

CDR3 amino acids: CASSPNRDLEKLFF. For the CDR3, the DNA is TGTGCCAGCAGCCCCAATCGGGACCTTGAAAAACTGTTTTTT. V and J are TRBV11-2 and TRBJ1-4; D might be TRBD1 (5 bases). Germline lookup yields CDR1 SGHAT and CDR2 FQNNGV. V was cut by 5 bases and J by 7 bases, with 14 bases left in between. There are 14 residues in the CDR3.

V and J are TRBV29-1 and TRBJ2-6, with D perhaps matching TRBD1 (5 bases). The CDR3 sequence is 13 residues long. CDR1 is SQVTM, CDR2 ANQGSEA, per germline. V was pared by 6 bases and J by 0 bases, with 6 bases between. The CDR3 is CSVQGSGANVLTF. DNA for the CDR3: TGCAGCGTCCAGGGCTCTGGGGCCAACGTCCTGACTTTC. Complete variable domain (other parts from reference TRBV29-1 and TRBJ2-6): SAVISQKPSRDICQRGTSLTIQCQVDSQVTMMFWYRQQPGQSLTLIATANQGSEATYESGFVIDKFPISRPNLTFSTLTVSNMSPEDSSIYLCSVQGSGANVLTFGAGSRLTVL.

The rearrangement uses TRBV30 and TRBJ1-2; D remains ambiguous. Germline CDR1 reads GTSNPN; CDR2 reads SVGIG (reference sequence). The CDR3 runs to 15 residues. Trimming cost V 4 bases and J 0 bases, with 15 bases left between them. Here the CDR3 DNA reads TGTGCCTGGAAAAGGGCACCCCTACCTAACTATGGCTACACCTTC. Translation: CAWKRAPLPNYGYTF.

V usage is TRBV11-1 and J usage is TRBJ1-3; D is ambiguous. Per the germline V gene, CDR1 is SGHAT and CDR2 is FQDESV (reference sequence). The length of the CDR3 is 15 residues. V was cut by 4 bases and J by 8 bases, with 18 bases left in between. Written as DNA, the CDR3 is TGTGCCAGCAGCTCAACCATAGTCGGGAGGCACACCATATATTTT. Its protein is CASSSTIVGRHTIYF.